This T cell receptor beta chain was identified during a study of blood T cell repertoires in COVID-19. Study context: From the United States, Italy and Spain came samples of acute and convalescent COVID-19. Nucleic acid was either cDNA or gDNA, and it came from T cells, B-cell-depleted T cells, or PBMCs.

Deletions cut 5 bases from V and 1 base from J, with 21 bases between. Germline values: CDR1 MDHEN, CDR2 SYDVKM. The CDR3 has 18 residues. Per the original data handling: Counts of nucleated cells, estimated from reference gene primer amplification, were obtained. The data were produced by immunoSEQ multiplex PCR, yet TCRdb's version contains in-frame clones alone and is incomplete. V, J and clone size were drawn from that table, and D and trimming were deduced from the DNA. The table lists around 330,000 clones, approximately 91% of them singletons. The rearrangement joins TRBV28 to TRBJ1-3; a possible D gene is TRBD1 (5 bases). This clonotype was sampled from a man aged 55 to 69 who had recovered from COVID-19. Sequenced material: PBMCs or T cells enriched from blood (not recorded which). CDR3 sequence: CASSPWGEGRMSGNTIYF. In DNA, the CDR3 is TGTGCCAGCAGTCCATGGGGGGAGGGGAGAATGTCTGGAAACACCATATATTTT.